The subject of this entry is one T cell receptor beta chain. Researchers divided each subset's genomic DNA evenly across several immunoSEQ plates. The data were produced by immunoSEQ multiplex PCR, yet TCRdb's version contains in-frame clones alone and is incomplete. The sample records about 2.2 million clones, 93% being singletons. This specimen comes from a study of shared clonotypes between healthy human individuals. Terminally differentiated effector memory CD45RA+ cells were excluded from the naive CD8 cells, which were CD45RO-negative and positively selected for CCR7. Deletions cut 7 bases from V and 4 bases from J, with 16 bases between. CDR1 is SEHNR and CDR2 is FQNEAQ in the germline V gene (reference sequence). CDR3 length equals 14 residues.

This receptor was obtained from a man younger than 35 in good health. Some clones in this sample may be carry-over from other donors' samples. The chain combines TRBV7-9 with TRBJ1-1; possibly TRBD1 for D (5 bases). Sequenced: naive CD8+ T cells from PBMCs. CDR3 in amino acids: CASTSGGGITEAFF. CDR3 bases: TGTGCCAGCACCTCGGGGGGTGGTATCACTGAAGCTTTCTTT. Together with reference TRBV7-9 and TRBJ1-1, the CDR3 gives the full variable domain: DTGVSQNPRHKITKRGQNVTFRCDPISEHNRLYWYRQTLGQGPEFLTYFQNEAQLEKSRLLSDRFSAERPKGSFSTLEIQRTEQGDSAMYLCASTSGGGITEAFFGQGTRLTVV.